Detailed here is one T cell receptor (beta chain). This sample was taken from a study of blood T cell repertoires in COVID-19. Study context: Italy, Spain and the United States were the sources of the convalescent and acute COVID-19 samples.

Trimming took 2 bases from V and 4 from J, leaving 18 bases between them. CDR1 is MNHEY and CDR2 is SMNVEV in the germline V gene (reference sequence). The CDR3 has 16 residues. As originally analysed: Reference gene primers were amplified, and this amplification served to estimate nucleated cell counts. Only in-frame clones appear in the TCRdb table, and some are missing; sequencing was by immunoSEQ multiplex PCR. V, J and clone size reflect that table, while D and trimming were determined from the DNA. The sample has around 620,000 clones, 80% to 90% seen once. The sequence derives from a woman between 18 and 29 years old with acute or convalescent COVID-19. Sequencing input: peripheral blood. The chain employs TRBV27 and TRBJ2-7, with a tentative D call TRBD2 (6 bases). The CDR3 DNA reads as TGTGCCAGCAGTTTAGGGAAGCCGGGACTCCATTACGAGCAGTACTTC. It specifies CASSLGKPGLHYEQYF.